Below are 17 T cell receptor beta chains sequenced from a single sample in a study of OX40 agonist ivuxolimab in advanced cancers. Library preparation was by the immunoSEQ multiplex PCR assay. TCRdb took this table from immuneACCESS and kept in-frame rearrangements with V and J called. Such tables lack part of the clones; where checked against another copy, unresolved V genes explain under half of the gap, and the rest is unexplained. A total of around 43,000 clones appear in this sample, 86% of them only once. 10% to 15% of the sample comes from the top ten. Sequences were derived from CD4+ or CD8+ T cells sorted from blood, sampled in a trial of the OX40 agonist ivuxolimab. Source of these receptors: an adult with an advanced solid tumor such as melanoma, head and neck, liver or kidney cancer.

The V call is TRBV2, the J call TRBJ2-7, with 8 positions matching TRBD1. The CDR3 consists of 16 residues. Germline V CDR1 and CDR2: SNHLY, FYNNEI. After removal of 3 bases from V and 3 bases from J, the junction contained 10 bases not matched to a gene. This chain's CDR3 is CASSDAGTGVDYEQYF. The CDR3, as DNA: TGTGCCAGCAGTGACGCTGGGACAGGAGTAGACTACGAGCAGTACTTC. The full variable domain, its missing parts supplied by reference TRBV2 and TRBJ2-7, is EPEVTQTPSHQVTQMGQEVILRCVPISNHLYFYWYRQILGQKVEFLVSFYNNEISEKSEIFDDQFSVERPDGSNFTLKIRSTKLEDSAMYFCASSDAGTGVDYEQYFGPGTRLTVT.

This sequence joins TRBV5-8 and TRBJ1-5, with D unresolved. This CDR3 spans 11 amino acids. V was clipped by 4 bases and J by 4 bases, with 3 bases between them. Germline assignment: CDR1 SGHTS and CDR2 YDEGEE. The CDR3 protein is CASSPNQPQHF. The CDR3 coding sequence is TGTGCCAGCAGCCCAAATCAGCCCCAGCATTTT. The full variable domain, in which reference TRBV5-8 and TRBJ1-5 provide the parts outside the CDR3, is EAGVTQSPTHLIKTRGQQATLRCSPISGHTSVYWYQQALGLGLQFLLWYDEGEERNRGNFPPRFSGRQFPNYSSELNVNALELEDSALYLCASSPNQPQHFGDGTRLSIL.

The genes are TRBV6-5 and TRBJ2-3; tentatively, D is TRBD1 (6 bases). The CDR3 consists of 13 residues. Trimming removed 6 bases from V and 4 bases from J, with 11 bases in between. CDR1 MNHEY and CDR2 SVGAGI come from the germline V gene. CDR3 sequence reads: CASRLTGSDTQYF. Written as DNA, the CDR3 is TGTGCCAGCAGATTAACAGGGTCAGATACGCAGTATTTT.

The CDR3 coding sequence is TGCGCCAGCAGCGAAGGGGGGGCCGGCGGGGAGCTGTTTTTT. It codes for CASSEGGAGGELFF. V gene TRBV4-1 combines with J gene TRBJ2-2; perhaps TRBD2 as D (7 bases). Germline V gene sequence: CDR1 MGHRA, CDR2 YSYEKL. V was trimmed by 5 bases and J by 7 bases, leaving 14 bases between them. The CDR3 loop spans 14 amino acids.

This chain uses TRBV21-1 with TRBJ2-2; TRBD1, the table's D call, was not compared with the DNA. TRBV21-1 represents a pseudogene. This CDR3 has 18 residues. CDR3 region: CASSSRSGAPRDTGELFF. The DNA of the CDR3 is TGTGCCAGCAGCTCCCGTAGTGGGGCGCCTCGAGACACCGGGGAGCTGTTTTTT.

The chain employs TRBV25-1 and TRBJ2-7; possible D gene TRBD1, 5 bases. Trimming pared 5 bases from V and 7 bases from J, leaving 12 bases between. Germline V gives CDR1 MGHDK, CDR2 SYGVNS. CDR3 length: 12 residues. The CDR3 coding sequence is TGTGCCAGCAGTAAAATAGGGGATGAGCAGTACTTC. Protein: CASSKIGDEQYF.

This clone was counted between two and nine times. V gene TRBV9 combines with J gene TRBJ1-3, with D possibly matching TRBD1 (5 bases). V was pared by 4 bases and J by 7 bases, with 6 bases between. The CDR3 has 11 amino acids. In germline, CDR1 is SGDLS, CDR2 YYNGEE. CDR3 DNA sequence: TGTGCCAGCAGCCCAGGGAACACCATATATTTT. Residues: CASSPGNTIYF.

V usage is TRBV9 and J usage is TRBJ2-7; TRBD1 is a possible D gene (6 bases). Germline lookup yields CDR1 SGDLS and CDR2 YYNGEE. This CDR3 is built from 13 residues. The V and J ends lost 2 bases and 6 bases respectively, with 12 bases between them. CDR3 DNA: TGTGCCAGCAGCGTCGACAGGCAGGCCGAGCAGTACTTC. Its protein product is CASSVDRQAEQYF.

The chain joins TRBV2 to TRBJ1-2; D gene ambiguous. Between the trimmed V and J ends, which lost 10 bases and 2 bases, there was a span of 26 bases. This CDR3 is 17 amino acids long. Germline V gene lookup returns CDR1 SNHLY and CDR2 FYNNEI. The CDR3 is CATLSVEFRLENYGYTF. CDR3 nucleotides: TGTGCCACCCTCAGTGTTGAATTCCGGCTCGAAAACTATGGCTACACCTTC.

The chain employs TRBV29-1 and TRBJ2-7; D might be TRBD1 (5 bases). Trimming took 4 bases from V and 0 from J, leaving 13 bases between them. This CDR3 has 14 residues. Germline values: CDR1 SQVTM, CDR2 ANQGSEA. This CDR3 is CSVVGVTSSYEQYF. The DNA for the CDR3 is TGCAGCGTTGTAGGGGTGACATCCTCCTACGAGCAGTACTTC.

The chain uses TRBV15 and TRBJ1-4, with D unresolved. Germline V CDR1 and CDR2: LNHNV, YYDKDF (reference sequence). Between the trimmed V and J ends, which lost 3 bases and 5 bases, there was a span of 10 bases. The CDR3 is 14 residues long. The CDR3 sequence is CATSSGRLNEKLFF. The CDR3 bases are TGTGCCACCAGCAGCGGCAGGTTAAATGAAAAACTGTTTTTT.

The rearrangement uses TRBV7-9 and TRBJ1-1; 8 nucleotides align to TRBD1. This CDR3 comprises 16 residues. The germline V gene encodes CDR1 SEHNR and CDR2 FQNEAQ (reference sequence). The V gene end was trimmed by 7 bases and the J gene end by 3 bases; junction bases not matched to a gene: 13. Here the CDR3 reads CASTMDREGIDTEAFF. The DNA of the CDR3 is TGTGCCAGCACCATGGACAGGGAAGGGATAGACACTGAAGCTTTCTTT.

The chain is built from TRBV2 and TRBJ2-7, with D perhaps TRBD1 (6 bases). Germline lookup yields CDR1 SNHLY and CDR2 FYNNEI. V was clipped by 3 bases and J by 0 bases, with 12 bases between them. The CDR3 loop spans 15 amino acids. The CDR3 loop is CASSELAGASYEQYF. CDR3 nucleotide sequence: TGTGCCAGCAGTGAGTTAGCAGGGGCCTCCTACGAGCAGTACTTC.

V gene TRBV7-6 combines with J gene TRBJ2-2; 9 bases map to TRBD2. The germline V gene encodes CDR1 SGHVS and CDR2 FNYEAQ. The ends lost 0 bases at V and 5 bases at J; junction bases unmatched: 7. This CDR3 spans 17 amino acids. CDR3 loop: CASSLASAGGMTGELFF. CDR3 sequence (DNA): TGTGCCAGCAGCTTAGCGTCCGCGGGGGGGATGACCGGGGAGCTGTTTTTT.

CDR3 DNA: TGTGCTAGTGGTTCGGGTTCTCATCAGCCCCAGCATTTT. Translating gives CASGSGSHQPQHF. The V and J genes are TRBV12-5 and TRBJ1-5; D is unclear. CDR3 length: 13 residues. V lost 4 bases and J lost 5, with 9 bases in between. Germline V lookup: CDR1 LGHNT, CDR2 FRNRAP.

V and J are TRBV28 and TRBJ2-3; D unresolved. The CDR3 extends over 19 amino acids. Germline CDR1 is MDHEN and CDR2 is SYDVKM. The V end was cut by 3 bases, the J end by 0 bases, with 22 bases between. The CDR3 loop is CASSFPSTTKTASTDTQYF. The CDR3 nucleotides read TGTGCCAGCAGTTTTCCCTCAACTACCAAAACAGCTAGCACAGATACGCAGTATTTT.

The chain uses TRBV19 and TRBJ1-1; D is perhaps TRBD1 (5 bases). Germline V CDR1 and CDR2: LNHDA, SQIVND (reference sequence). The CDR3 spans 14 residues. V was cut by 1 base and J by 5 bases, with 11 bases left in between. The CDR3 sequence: CASSIGGEGTEAFF. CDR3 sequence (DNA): TGTGCCAGTAGTATAGGAGGGGAGGGTACTGAAGCTTTCTTT.